A selection of T cell receptor beta chains follows, all from one sample in a study of blood T cell repertoires in COVID-19. TCRdb keeps only in-frame clones here, not all; method: immunoSEQ multiplex PCR. This table holds about 230,000 clones, around 80% found once. Sequenced sample: peripheral blood. The receptors come from a man aged 35 to 55 with acute or convalescent COVID-19. CDR3s include the opening cysteine and the closing phenylalanine or tryptophan. The D gene is left open where the match is weak. Some rows mark clone size as missing; the rest say once, few, many or name a class of expanded clone.

J: TRBJ1-6
size: few
V: TRBV6-5
D: TRBD1
DNA: TGTGCCAGCAGGTCTCCGGGACAGGGGTACTCACCCCTCCACTTT
CDR3: CASRSPGQGYSPLHF

J: TRBJ1-1
size: -
V: TRBV18
D: -
DNA: TGTGCCAGCTCACGGGAAGGAGGAACTGAAGCTTTCTTT
CDR3: CASSREGGTEAFF

J: TRBJ2-3
size: -
V: TRBV29-1
D: TRBD1
DNA: TGCAGCGTGCTACAACAGGGGGCCCGCACAGATACGCAGTATTTT
CDR3: CSVLQQGARTDTQYF

J: TRBJ1-2
size: many
V: TRBV4-2
D: -
DNA: TGTGCCAGCAGCCAAGACTGGACAGTTAAAACCGATGGCTACACCTTC
CDR3: CASSQDWTVKTDGYTF

J: TRBJ2-2
size: -
V: TRBV2
D: TRBD1
DNA: TGTGCCAGCAGCGGACAGGGGGGGACCGGGGAGCTGTTTTTT
CDR3: CASSGQGGTGELFF

J: TRBJ1-2
size: -
V: TRBV5-8
D: TRBD1
DNA: TGTGCCAGCACGCTCGGACAGGGTCGTGGCTACACCTTC
CDR3: CASTLGQGRGYTF

J: TRBJ2-7
size: -
V: TRBV10-3
D: -
DNA: TGTGCCATCAGGGATCCGGGACTCCAAAGTCGCTCCTACGAGCAGTACTTC
CDR3: CAIRDPGLQSRSYEQYF

J: TRBJ1-5
size: -
V: TRBV5-1
D: -
DNA: TGCGCCAGCAGCTTGGGGGGAGCTCAGCCCCAGCATTTT
CDR3: CASSLGGAQPQHF

J: TRBJ2-5
size: -
V: TRBV4-2
D: -
DNA: TGTGCCAGCAGCCAAGATAGGCTAGAAGAGACCCAGTACTTC
CDR3: CASSQDRLEETQYF

J: TRBJ2-3
size: -
V: TRBV7-2
D: TRBD2
DNA: TGTGCCGTCTCTAGCGGGAGGCGGGATACGCAGTATTTT
CDR3: CAVSSGRRDTQYF

J: TRBJ2-3
size: -
V: TRBV11-2
D: TRBD2
DNA: TGTGCCAGCAGCTTATTGGGGCTAGCGGTTAGCACAGATACGCAGTATTTT
CDR3: CASSLLGLAVSTDTQYF

J: TRBJ2-1
size: -
V: TRBV27
D: -
DNA: TGTGCCAGCACCCAGGGGTCCGCCGGCCACAATGAGCAGTTCTTC
CDR3: CASTQGSAGHNEQFF

J: TRBJ2-3
size: -
V: TRBV10-1
D: -
DNA: TGCGCCAGCAGTACACAGGGGAGGACAGATACGCAGTATTTT
CDR3: CASSTQGRTDTQYF

J: TRBJ2-3
size: -
V: TRBV2
D: TRBD1
DNA: TGTGCCAGCAGTCTTGACAGGGACCTACAACTGTATTTT
CDR3: CASSLDRDLQLYF

J: TRBJ1-1
size: -
V: TRBV5-6
D: -
DNA: TGTGCCAGCAGCTTGGCCGTGGGAGTGGCTTTAGGGAACACTGAAGCTTTCTTT
CDR3: CASSLAVGVALGNTEAFF

J: TRBJ2-3
size: -
V: TRBV15
D: TRBD2
DNA: TGTGCCACCAGCAGTGAGGGACTAGCAGACCTCACAGATACGCAGTATTTT
CDR3: CATSSEGLADLTDTQYF

J: TRBJ2-2
size: -
V: TRBV30
D: -
DNA: TGTGCCTGGACTTATGGGGGGTACACCGGGGAGCTGTTTTTT
CDR3: CAWTYGGYTGELFF

J: TRBJ2-5
size: -
V: TRBV2
D: TRBD1
DNA: TGTGCCAGCAGTGAAGCGATGGGACAGGGGGCCGGAGAGACCCAGTACTTC
CDR3: CASSEAMGQGAGETQYF

J: TRBJ1-1
size: -
V: TRBV30
D: TRBD1
DNA: TGTGCCTGGAGTGAAGGGGGACAGGGGAGAACTGAAGCTTTCTTT
CDR3: CAWSEGGQGRTEAFF

J: TRBJ1-6
size: -
V: TRBV27
D: -
DNA: TGTGCCAGCAGTTTCAGGGATTCACCCCTCCACTTT
CDR3: CASSFRDSPLHF

J: TRBJ2-7
size: -
V: TRBV4-2
D: -
DNA: TGTGCCAGCAGCCCCCCCGGGGGTCCCAACGAGCAGTACTTC
CDR3: CASSPPGGPNEQYF

J: TRBJ2-7
size: once
V: TRBV6-5
D: TRBD2
DNA: TGTGCCAGCAGTTACTTAAGCGGGAGGAGAAACGAGCAGTACTTC
CDR3: CASSYLSGRRNEQYF

J: TRBJ1-4
size: few
V: TRBV29-1
D: TRBD1
DNA: TGCAGCGTTGAAGGAGCGACAGGGTCGGGTGAAAAACTGTTTTTT
CDR3: CSVEGATGSGEKLFF

J: TRBJ2-3
size: -
V: TRBV20-1
D: TRBD2
DNA: TGCAGTGCTAGTGTTTCTTCAGCGGGAGGCCTCCTTAGGCAGTATTTT
CDR3: CSASVSSAGGLLRQYF

J: TRBJ2-3
size: -
V: TRBV9
D: -
DNA: TGTGCCAGCAGCGTAGCGGGCACAGATACGCAGTATTTT
CDR3: CASSVAGTDTQYF

J: TRBJ2-7
size: -
V: TRBV28
D: TRBD2
DNA: TGTGCCAGCAACTCACTTGGGGCTAGCGGATCCTACGAGCAGTACTTC
CDR3: CASNSLGASGSYEQYF

J: TRBJ1-2
size: -
V: TRBV18
D: -
DNA: TGTGCCAGCTCACTATCTCAGGTAGCTAACTATGGCTACACCTTC
CDR3: CASSLSQVANYGYTF

J: TRBJ1-2
size: -
V: TRBV7-9
D: -
DNA: TGTGCCAGCAGCCCTTCGAGCGTGATGGGTGGCTACACCTTC
CDR3: CASSPSSVMGGYTF